This paragraph reports one T cell receptor (beta chain). Its specificity is not known. This CDR3 comprises 14 residues. The germline gives CDR1 MDHEN, CDR2 SYDVKM. Trimming removed 2 bases at V and 5 bases at J, with 9 bases between. Expressed TCRB transcripts got sequenced, as all isolated RNA was reverse transcribed. Assay: immunoSEQ multiplex PCR; the TCRdb copy retains only in-frame clones and omits some. This sample has about 900,000 clones; about a sixth occur once, and the top ten carry 0.02% to 0.025%. These data belong to a study of beta chain features in type 1 diabetes. Study outcomes and limitations: Within each of all four CD4+ subsets, Type 1 diabetes patients had TCRB CDR3s that were moderately but significantly shorter.

The chain is built from TRBV28 and TRBJ2-2; tentatively, D is TRBD1 or TRBD2 (6 bases each). The receptor comes from a woman aged 18-30 years in good health. Sequenced: naive CD4+ T cells from blood. The CDR3: CASSLRGLTGELFF. The CDR3 DNA reads as TGTGCCAGCAGTTTACGGGGGCTGACCGGGGAGCTGTTTTTT. Looking up the rest from reference TRBV28 and TRBJ2-2 gives the full variable domain: DVKVTQSSRYLVKRTGEKVFLECVQDMDHENMFWYRQDPGLGLRLIYFSYDVKMKEKGDIPEGYSVSREKKERFSLILESASTNQTSMYLCASSLRGLTGELFFGEGSRLTVL.